Each of the 11 T cell receptor beta chains below was sequenced from the same sample in a study of OX40 agonist ivuxolimab in advanced cancers. Some clones are missing from TCRdb's copy, which holds only in-frame ones; the method was immunoSEQ multiplex PCR. The sample yields tens of thousands of clones, around 86% seen once. Sequencing was performed on CD4+ or CD8+ T cells sorted from blood, taken in a trial of the OX40 agonist ivuxolimab. These receptors came from an adult with an advanced solid tumor such as melanoma, head and neck, liver or kidney cancer.

This rearrangement joins TRBV11-2 to TRBJ1-4; D unclear. The V end lost 4 bases, the J end lost 3 bases, and 9 bases lay between the germline ends. The CDR3 loop spans 14 amino acids. Germline CDR1 reads SGHAT; CDR2 reads FQNNGV. The CDR3 loop is CASSSRGSNEKLFF. CDR3 DNA sequence: TGTGCCAGCAGCTCCCGGGGATCTAATGAAAAACTGTTTTTT.

The CDR3 protein is CASSMRGGGPDTQYF. The DNA for the CDR3 is TGTGCCAGCAGCATGCGGGGCGGGGGGCCAGATACGCAGTATTTT. V gene TRBV11-2 combines with J gene TRBJ2-3, with 8 bases fitting TRBD2. Germline V CDR1 and CDR2: SGHAT, FQNNGV. The CDR3 length is 15 residues. Germline trimming cut 5 bases from V and 4 bases from J; bases unmatched to any gene: 8. The variable domain in full, with the rest retrieved from reference TRBV11-2 and TRBJ2-3, is EAGVAQSPRYKIIEKRQSVAFWCNPISGHATLYWYQQILGQGPKLLIQFQNNGVVDDSQLPKDRFSAERLKGVDSTLKIQPAKLEDSAVYLCASSMRGGGPDTQYFGPGTRLTVL.

This chain uses TRBV4-2 with TRBJ1-5; 8 nucleotides agree with TRBD1. Per the germline V gene, CDR1 is LGHNA and CDR2 is YNFKEQ. The junction had 1 base not matched to a gene; V was cut back by 3 bases and J by 3 bases. The CDR3 sequence is 14 residues long. CDR3 DNA sequence: TGTGCCAGCAGCCAGACAGGGGACAATCAGCCCCAGCATTTT. Translation gives CASSQTGDNQPQHF.

The chain joins TRBV7-9 to TRBJ2-3, with D possibly matching TRBD2 (6 bases). The CDR3 consists of 14 residues. Germline CDR1 and CDR2: SEHNR and FQNEAQ (reference sequence). Trimming removed 5 bases from V and 1 base from J, with 10 bases in between. CDR3 DNA sequence: TGTGCCAGCAGCCGACTAGGGGGCACAGATACGCAGTATTTT. Its protein is CASSRLGGTDTQYF.

The genes are TRBV28 and TRBJ1-5; D remains ambiguous. This CDR3 is built from 16 residues. Trimming cost V 6 bases and J 4 bases, with 19 bases left between them. CDR1 and CDR2 (germline): MDHEN, SYDVKM. CDR3 DNA: TGTGCCAGCAGGACCTCAGGCGCCCCGAATAATCAGCCCCAGCATTTT. Its protein product is CASRTSGAPNNQPQHF.

The chain carries TRBV29-1 and TRBJ1-1; D is perhaps TRBD1 (5 bases). Between the trimmed V and J ends, which lost 5 bases and 5 bases, there was a span of 15 bases. Germline values: CDR1 SQVTM, CDR2 ANQGSEA. The CDR3 totals 13 residues. CDR3 sequence: CSVRLDRGTEAFF. In DNA form, the CDR3 reads TGCAGCGTTCGTCTTGACAGAGGTACTGAAGCTTTCTTT.

CDR3: CASSSAGGHGYGYTF. CDR3 coding DNA: TGTGCCAGCAGTTCAGCAGGGGGGCACGGCTATGGCTACACCTTC. The V and J genes are TRBV28 and TRBJ1-2; 7 bases fit TRBD1. CDR1 is MDHEN and CDR2 is SYDVKM in the germline V gene. The V and J ends lost 4 bases and 4 bases, in that order; junction bases with no gene match: 9. The CDR3 is made up of 15 amino acids.

J is TRBJ2-7 and V is TRBV30; D is possibly TRBD2 (7 bases). CDR3 size: 14 residues. CDR1 GTSNPN and CDR2 SVGIG come from the germline V gene (reference sequence). V was shortened by 3 bases and J by 7 bases, with 19 bases between the two germline ends. CDR3 bases: TGTGCCTGGAGCGGGGGGCGCGGTCAGGTGGAGCAGTACTTC. Protein: CAWSGGRGQVEQYF.

V usage is TRBV28 and J usage is TRBJ2-2, with 11 bases fitting TRBD2. This CDR3 has 16 amino acids. The germline CDR1 and CDR2 sequences are MDHEN and SYDVKM. With 8 bases clipped from V and 0 bases from J, the junction kept 5 bases outside the gene matches. The CDR3 coding sequence is TGTGCCAGCGAGACTAGCGGGGACGCGAACACCGGGGAGCTGTTTTTT. Its translation: CASETSGDANTGELFF. The variable domain in full, with the rest retrieved from reference TRBV28 and TRBJ2-2, is DVKVTQSSRYLVKRTGEKVFLECVQDMDHENMFWYRQDPGLGLRLIYFSYDVKMKEKGDIPEGYSVSREKKERFSLILESASTNQTSMYLCASETSGDANTGELFFGEGSRLTVL.

The V and J genes are TRBV6-1 and TRBJ2-7; D not certain. V was pared by 4 bases and J by 0 bases, with 7 bases between. CDR3 length equals 13 residues. Germline CDR1 and CDR2: MNHNS and SASEGT. CDR3 residues: CASSVEASYEQYF. DNA of the CDR3: TGTGCCAGCAGTGTGGAAGCCTCCTACGAGCAGTACTTC.

The chain joins TRBV18 to TRBJ2-1, with 8 nucleotides matching TRBD1. The V and J ends lost 6 bases and 12 bases, in that order; junction bases with no gene match: 7. In germline, CDR1 is KGHSH, CDR2 LQKENI. The length of the CDR3 is 12 residues. CDR3 nucleotide sequence: TGTGCCAGCTCCCCAGGGGGCAAGGGGCAGTTCTTC. Amino acids: CASSPGGKGQFF.